This T cell receptor (beta chain) was captured in a study of cytomegalovirus exposure and HLA in healthy donors. This clone was seen only a few times. Its cognate antigen is unknown. 60 Vbeta and 13 Jbeta primers were used in PCR. The data were produced by immunoSEQ multiplex PCR, yet TCRdb's version contains in-frame clones alone and is incomplete. The data contain 110,000 to 150,000 clones, more than 8% of them singletons. Study-level results: Excluded were some V segments that proved indistinguishable, including TRBV6-2 and TRBV6-3. Most likely, a cluster of highly shared sequence variants arose as a sequencing artifact.

Those who donated were healthy bone marrow donors. Germline V gene lookup returns CDR1 SGHVS and CDR2 FQNEAQ. V shed 4 bases and J shed 6 bases, with 7 bases lying between them. The CDR3 runs to 11 residues. The TCR sequence derives from a middle-aged man in good health and CMV-seronegative. The chain has TRBV7-8 and TRBJ2-7; possibly TRBD2 for D (6 bases). Specimen: PBMCs. The CDR3 loop is CASSSGGEQYF. The CDR3 DNA reads TGTGCCAGCAGCTCCGGGGGCGAGCAGTACTTC.